Described below is a single T cell receptor (beta chain) sequence and its context. Its target is not known. This table comes from immunoSEQ multiplex PCR, and its TCRdb copy is limited to in-frame clones, with some not included. The repertoire has around 170,000 clones, roughly 91% of them found once; the top ten carry 0.99%. This record comes from a study of T cell responses to AZD1222 COVID-19 vaccine. General observations from the study: Reports indicate that nearly half of spike-specific TCRs are directed at unmutated variant regions. Spike was spanned by vaccine-associated CD4 TCRs, with dominance at 160-218 and 743-854.

Per germline, CDR1 SGHTA and CDR2 FQGTGA. The CDR3 covers 14 residues. After removal of 2 bases from V and 8 bases from J, the junction contained 4 bases not matched to a gene. The rearrangement links TRBV7-3 to TRBJ2-1, with TRBD2 matching over 9 bases. Specimen: peripheral blood, collected on day 0 of AZD1222 vaccination. The TCR comes from an adult in good health. The CDR3 region has the DNA TGTGCCAGCAGCTTAGCGGGGGGGCCGGATGAGCAGTTCTTC. This codes for CASSLAGGPDEQFF. The whole variable domain, remainder taken from reference TRBV7-3 and TRBJ2-1, is GAGVSQTPSNKVTEKGKYVELRCDPISGHTALYWYRQSLGQGPEFLIYFQGTGAADDSGLPNDRFFAVRPEGSVSTLKIQRTERGDSAVYLCASSLAGGPDEQFFGPGTRLTVL.